This TCR beta chain was profiled in a study of CD8+CD57+ T cells in acquired aplastic anemia (dated by TCRdb to the late 2010s). Concerning the study at large: A mean of 3.2 ug of DNA, ranging from roughly 0.18 to 30 ug, was extracted from sorted CD4+ and CD8+ cells. CD8+CD57+ expansion was defined as frequency above the mean frequency observed in healthy subjects.

Flow cytometry had shown CD8+CD57+ cell expansion in the patients selected for sequencing. Every patient had severe acquired aplastic anemia, diagnosed using the International Study of Aplastic Anemia and Agranulocytosis and Camitta criteria. No therapy had been received by the patients at the time of blood sampling. TCR repertoires of sorted CD4+ and CD8+ blood T cells from severe aplastic anemia patients and healthy subjects were deep-sequenced in the study. Patients were enrolled in the USA under clinicaltrials.gov protocols 00001620, 01623167, 00001397, 00071045, 00081523 and 00961064. Ficoll-Paque density gradient centrifugation was used to isolate peripheral blood mononuclear cells. Before DNA was extracted, CD4+ and CD8+ T cells were sorted using either FACS or magnetic beads. What the work shows at the level of the full study, not this receptor alone: Although roughly 29 CD8+ CDR3 sequences were shared by patients and controls, these sequences appeared highly expressed in patients and within the immunodominant clones of patients. No significant difference in CD8+ Simpson's diversity was found between patients and healthy controls (P=0.060).

Genomic DNA was used as template for profiling of TCR beta VDJ combinations and CDR3 sequences. An Illumina HiSeq 2000 was used for TCR repertoire sequencing. The authors processed their data as follows. Repertoire assessment relied on Simpson's diversity index, CDR3 size and DJ length profiles, and TRBV/TRBJ rearrangement plots. Whichever DNA sequence was most abundant in the deep sequencing data was defined as the immunodominant clone. CDR3 amino acid sequences were checked for sharing between subjects and were compared against published repertoires and the VDJdb database. TCRdb reprocessing: public reads trimmed at Q25 with fastp, clones called with MiXCR, in-frame beta chains kept. Each entry is one CDR3 protein sequence, shown with its most common DNA and genes. TCRdb's processing, not the authors' own work, is the source of the V and J calls. The sample data list around 200,000 distinct CDR3 sequences, and around 50% of these were observed just once. 15% to 20% of the sample rests with the top ten.

To note about this clonotype: Its antigen target is currently unknown. Base qualities are not recorded, but no much larger clone differs from it by a single base.

A distance of 9 bases separates the germline ends of V and J, which lose 0 bases and 4 bases respectively. Including the terminal cysteine and phenylalanine, the CDR3 comprises 15 residues. The CDR3 DNA has 45 bases and is translated from base 1. Based on the germline V gene, the CDR1 and CDR2 sequences are SGHVS and FNYEAQ. Sequencing was performed on sorted CD4+, CD8+, or CD8+CD57+ T cells (not recorded which) from PBMCs. This clonotype originated in a human donor with aplastic anemia. Recombination linked TRBV7-6 to TRBJ1-4; D gene: possibly TRBD1, on 5 matching bases. CDR3 region: CASSLAGGNNEKLFF. Here is the DNA: TGTGCCAGCAGCTTAGCGGGGGGGAATAATGAAAAACTGTTTTTT.